A selection of T cell receptor beta chains follows, all from one sample in a study of blood T cells in healthy people across ages. TCRdb ran MiXCR on the 5' RACE reads and lists one entry per CDR3 protein. Of about 1,800,000 distinct CDR3 sequences in the sample, roughly 30% were seen once. Sequenced material: blood. The receptors shown here come from a woman aged 25 to 39 in good health. Each CDR3 is given without its conserved first and last residue. Clone sizes are given selectively: once, few, many, or a class where the clone is expanded.

v_call	j_call	clone_size	cdr3_aa
TRBV7-9	TRBJ2-1	-	ASSARLVEQF
TRBV27	TRBJ1-1	few	ASRIGTANTEAF
TRBV28	TRBJ2-5	many	ASGRLAETQY
TRBV20-1	TRBJ2-7	-	SAEFGEQY
TRBV6-6	TRBJ2-7	once	ASRRTGGQGNDEQY
TRBV18	-	-	ASSLSLPARGSEQY
TRBV2	TRBJ2-1	-	ASREVGGGDEQF
TRBV10-3	TRBJ2-7	many	AIRGPASGVYEQY
TRBV30	TRBJ1-6	-	AWSAVHPGQGNSPLH
TRBV29-1	TRBJ1-2	-	SAGASRGYT
TRBV27	TRBJ2-6	-	ASSAWSSGANVLT
TRBV5-1	TRBJ2-2	once	ASSSGDLNTGELF
TRBV12-3/TRBV12-4	TRBJ1-5	-	ASSSQGTVNQPQH
TRBV10-3	TRBJ1-1	few	AISEPGKGDTEAF
TRBV2	TRBJ2-2	few	ASKGTTNTGELF
TRBV12-3/TRBV12-4	TRBJ2-7	many	ASSLARASYEQY
TRBV29-1	-	few	SVVFGGETQY
TRBV11-2	TRBJ1-2	-	ASSPHADGYT
TRBV7-9	TRBJ1-2	-	ASSSGQGSGYT
TRBV6-6	TRBJ2-7	few	ASREKRAGGTYEQY
TRBV20-1	TRBJ1-3	-	SARVSGSLGNTIY
TRBV28	-	-	ASSFGVTVTYEQY
TRBV7-2	TRBJ2-1	few	ASVLTSGAGEQF
TRBV12-3/TRBV12-4	TRBJ2-7	many	ASSSRTGAYEQY
TRBV4-3	TRBJ1-3	-	ASSQLGVRNTIY
TRBV5-1	TRBJ1-2	many	ASGPLPGDYYGYT
TRBV4-1	TRBJ2-5	-	ASSASGSFSNEQY
TRBV20-1	TRBJ1-2	-	SARLNYGYT
TRBV6-1	TRBJ2-1	-	ASSDQAGIPNEQF
TRBV20-1	TRBJ2-5	-	SAERFGEWGQETQY
TRBV7-9	TRBJ2-1	-	ASSHTGDNEQF
TRBV10-3	TRBJ1-5	-	AISEAGQESNQPQH
TRBV6-1	TRBJ1-4	-	ASSEEGAGGSEKLF
TRBV20-1	TRBJ1-5	few	SARVAGDNQPQH
TRBV14	TRBJ2-7	many	ASSQGLERGYEQY
TRBV5-4	TRBJ1-1	-	ASSYRERGTEAF
TRBV9	TRBJ2-2	few	ASSVAPSAAGELF
TRBV7-7	TRBJ2-3	many	ASSSVAGADTQY
TRBV2	TRBJ2-1	-	ASTILAGPYNEQF
TRBV4-2	TRBJ2-1	few	ASSQDLAGGLDEQF